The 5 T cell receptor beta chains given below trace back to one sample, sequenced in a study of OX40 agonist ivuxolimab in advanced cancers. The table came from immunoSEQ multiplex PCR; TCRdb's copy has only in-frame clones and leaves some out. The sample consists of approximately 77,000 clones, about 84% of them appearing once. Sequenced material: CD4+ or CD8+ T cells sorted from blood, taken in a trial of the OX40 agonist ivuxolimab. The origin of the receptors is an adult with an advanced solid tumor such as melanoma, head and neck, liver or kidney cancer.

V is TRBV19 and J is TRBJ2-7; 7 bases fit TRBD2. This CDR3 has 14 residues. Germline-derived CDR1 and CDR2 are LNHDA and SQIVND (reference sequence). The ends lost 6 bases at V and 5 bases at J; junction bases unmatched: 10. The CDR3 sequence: CASRGGLGGNEQYF. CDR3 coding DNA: TGTGCCAGTAGGGGAGGACTAGGCGGAAACGAGCAGTACTTC.

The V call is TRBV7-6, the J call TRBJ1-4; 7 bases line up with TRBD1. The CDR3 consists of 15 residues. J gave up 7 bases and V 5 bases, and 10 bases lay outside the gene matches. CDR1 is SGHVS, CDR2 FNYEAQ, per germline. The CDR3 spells CASSPQGGGAEKLFF. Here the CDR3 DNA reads TGTGCCAGCAGCCCCCAGGGGGGCGGTGCTGAAAAACTGTTTTTT.

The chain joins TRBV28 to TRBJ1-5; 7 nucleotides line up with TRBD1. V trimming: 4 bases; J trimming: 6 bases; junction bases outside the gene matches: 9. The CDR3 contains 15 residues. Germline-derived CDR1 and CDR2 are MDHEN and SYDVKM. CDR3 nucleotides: TGTGCCAGCAGTTCGATCAAGACAGGGCTTCAGCCCCAGCATTTT. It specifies CASSSIKTGLQPQHF.

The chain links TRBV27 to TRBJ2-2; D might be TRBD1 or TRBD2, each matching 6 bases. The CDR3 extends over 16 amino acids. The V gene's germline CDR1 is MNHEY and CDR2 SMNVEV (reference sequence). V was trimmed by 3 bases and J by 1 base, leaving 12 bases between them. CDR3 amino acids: CASSLRGAQNTGELFF. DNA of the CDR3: TGTGCCAGCAGTTTGAGGGGGGCGCAGAACACCGGGGAGCTGTTTTTT.

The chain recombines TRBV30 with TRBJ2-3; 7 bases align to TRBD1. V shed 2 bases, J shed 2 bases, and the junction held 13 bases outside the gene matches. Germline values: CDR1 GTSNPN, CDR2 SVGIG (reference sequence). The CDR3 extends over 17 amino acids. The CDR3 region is CAWSRTGTAIATDTQYF. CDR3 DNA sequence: TGTGCCTGGAGTCGGACCGGGACAGCGATTGCCACAGATACGCAGTATTTT.